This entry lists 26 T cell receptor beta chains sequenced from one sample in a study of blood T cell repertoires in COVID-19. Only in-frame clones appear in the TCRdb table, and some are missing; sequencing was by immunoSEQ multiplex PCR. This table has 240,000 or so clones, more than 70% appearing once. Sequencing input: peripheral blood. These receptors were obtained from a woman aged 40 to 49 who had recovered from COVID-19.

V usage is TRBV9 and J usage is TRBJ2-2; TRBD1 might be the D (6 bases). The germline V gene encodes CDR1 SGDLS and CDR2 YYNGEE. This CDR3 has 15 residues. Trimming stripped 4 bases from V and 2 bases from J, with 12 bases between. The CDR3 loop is CASSTQGQNTGELFF. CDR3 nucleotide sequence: TGTGCCAGCAGCACACAGGGACAAAACACCGGGGAGCTGTTTTTT.

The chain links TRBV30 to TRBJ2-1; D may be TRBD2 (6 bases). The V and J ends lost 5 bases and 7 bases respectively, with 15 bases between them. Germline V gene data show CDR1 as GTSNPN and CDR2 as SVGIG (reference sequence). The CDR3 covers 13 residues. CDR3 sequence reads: CAWLADVGNEQFF. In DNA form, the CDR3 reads TGTGCCTGGTTAGCGGACGTCGGGAATGAGCAGTTCTTC.

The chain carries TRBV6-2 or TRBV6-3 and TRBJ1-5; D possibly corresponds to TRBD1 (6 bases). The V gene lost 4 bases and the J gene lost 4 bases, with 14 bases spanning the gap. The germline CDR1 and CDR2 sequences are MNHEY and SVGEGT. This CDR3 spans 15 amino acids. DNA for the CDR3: TGTGCCAGCAGTTCCCCAAGGGGGGGGAATCAGCCCCAGCATTTT. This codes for CASSSPRGGNQPQHF.

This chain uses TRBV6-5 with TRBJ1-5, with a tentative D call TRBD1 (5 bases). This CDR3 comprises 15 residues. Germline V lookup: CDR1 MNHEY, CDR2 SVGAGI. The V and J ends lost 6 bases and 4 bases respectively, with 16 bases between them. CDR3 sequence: CASSSRQGTNQPQHF. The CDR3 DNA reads TGTGCCAGCAGCTCCCGGCAGGGCACTAATCAGCCCCAGCATTTT.

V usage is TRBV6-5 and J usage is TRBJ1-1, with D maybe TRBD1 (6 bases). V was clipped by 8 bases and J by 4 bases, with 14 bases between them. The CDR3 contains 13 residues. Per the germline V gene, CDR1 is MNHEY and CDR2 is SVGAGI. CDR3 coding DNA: TGTGCCAGCCGGGGGGCGCGAGGCACTGAAGCTTTCTTT. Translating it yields CASRGARGTEAFF.

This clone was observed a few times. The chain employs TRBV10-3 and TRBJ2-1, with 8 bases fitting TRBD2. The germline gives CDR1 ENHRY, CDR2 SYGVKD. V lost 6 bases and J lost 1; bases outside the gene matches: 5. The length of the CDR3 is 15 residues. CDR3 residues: CAIRSGSGSYNEQFF. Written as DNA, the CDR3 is TGTGCCATCAGAAGCGGGAGTGGATCCTACAATGAGCAGTTCTTC.

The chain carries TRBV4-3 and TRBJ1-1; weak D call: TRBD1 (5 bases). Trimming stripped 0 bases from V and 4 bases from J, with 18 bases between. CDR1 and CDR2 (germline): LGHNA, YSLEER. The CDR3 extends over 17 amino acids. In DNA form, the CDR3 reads TGCGCCAGCAGCCAAGATCGGTGGGGCCGTTTGGGCACTGAAGCTTTCTTT. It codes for CASSQDRWGRLGTEAFF.

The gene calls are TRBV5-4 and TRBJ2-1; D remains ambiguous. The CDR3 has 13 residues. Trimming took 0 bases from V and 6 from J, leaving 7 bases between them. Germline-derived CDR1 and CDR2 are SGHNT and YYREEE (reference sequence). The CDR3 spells CASSLGQSNEQFF. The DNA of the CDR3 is TGTGCCAGCAGCTTGGGACAAAGCAATGAGCAGTTCTTC.

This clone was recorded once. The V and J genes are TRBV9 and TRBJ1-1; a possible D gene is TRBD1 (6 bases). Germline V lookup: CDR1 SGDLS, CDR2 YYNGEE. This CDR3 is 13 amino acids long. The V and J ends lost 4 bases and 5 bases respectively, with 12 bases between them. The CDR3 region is CASSREGGTEAFF. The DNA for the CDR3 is TGTGCCAGCAGCAGAGAGGGGGGGACTGAAGCTTTCTTT.

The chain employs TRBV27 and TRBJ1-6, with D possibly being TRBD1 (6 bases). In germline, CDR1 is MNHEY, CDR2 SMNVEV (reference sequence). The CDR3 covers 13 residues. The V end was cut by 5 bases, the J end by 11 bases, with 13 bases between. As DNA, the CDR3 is TGTGCCAGCAGTGGGGGCTCCTTGCCACCCCTCCACTTT. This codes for CASSGGSLPPLHF.

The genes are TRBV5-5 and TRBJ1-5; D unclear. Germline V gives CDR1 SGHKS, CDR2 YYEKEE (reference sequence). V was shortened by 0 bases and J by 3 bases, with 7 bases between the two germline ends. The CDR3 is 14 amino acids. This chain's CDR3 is CASSLVGYNQPQHF. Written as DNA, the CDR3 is TGTGCCAGCAGCTTGGTCGGGTACAATCAGCCCCAGCATTTT.

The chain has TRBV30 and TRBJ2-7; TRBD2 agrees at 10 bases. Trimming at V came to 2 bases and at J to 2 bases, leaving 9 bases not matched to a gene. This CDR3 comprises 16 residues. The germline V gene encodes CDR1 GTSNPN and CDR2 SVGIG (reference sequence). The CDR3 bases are TGTGCCTGGAGTCCAGGGACTAGCGCGGGAACCTACGAGCAGTACTTC. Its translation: CAWSPGTSAGTYEQYF.

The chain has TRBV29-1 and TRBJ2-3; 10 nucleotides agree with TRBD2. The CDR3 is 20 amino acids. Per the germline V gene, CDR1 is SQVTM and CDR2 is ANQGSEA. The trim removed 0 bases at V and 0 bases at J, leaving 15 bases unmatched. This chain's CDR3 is CSVEDWPAGGGHTSTDTQYF. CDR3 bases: TGCAGCGTTGAAGATTGGCCAGCGGGAGGGGGGCATACTAGCACAGATACGCAGTATTTT.

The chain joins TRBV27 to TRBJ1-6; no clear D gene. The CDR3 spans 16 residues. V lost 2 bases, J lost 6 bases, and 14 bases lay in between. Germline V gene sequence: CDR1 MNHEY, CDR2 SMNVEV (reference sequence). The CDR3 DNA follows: TGTGCCAGCAGTTTAGCCAGGCTACACAGTAATTCACCCCTCCACTTT. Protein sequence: CASSLARLHSNSPLHF.

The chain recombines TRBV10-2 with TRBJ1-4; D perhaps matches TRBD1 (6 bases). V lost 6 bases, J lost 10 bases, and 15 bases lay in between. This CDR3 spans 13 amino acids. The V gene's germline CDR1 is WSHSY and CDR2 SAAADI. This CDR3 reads CASRDRPRSKLFF. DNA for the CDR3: TGCGCCAGCAGAGACAGGCCCCGTTCAAAACTGTTTTTT.

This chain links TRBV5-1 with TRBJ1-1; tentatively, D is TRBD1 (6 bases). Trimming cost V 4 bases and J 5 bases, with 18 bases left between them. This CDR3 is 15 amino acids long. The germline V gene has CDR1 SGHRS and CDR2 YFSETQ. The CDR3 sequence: CASSETGPRGTEAFF. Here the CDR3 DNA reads TGCGCCAGCAGCGAAACAGGGCCGAGGGGAACTGAAGCTTTCTTT.

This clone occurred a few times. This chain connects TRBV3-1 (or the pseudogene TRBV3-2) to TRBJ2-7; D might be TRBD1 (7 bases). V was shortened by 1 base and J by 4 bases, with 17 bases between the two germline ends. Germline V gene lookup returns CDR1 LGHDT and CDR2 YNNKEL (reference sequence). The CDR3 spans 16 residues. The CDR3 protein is CASSQGAARGRYEQYV. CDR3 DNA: TGTGCCAGCAGCCAAGGGGCTGCCAGGGGGAGGTACGAGCAGTACGTC.

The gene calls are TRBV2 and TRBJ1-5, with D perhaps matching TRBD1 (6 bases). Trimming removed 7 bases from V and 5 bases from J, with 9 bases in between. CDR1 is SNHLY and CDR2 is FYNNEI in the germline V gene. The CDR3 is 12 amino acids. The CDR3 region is CASKDRDQPQHF. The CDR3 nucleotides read TGTGCCAGCAAGGACAGAGATCAGCCCCAGCATTTT. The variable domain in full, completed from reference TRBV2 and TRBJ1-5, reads EPEVTQTPSHQVTQMGQEVILRCVPISNHLYFYWYRQILGQKVEFLVSFYNNEISEKSEIFDDQFSVERPDGSNFTLKIRSTKLEDSAMYFCASKDRDQPQHFGDGTRLSIL.

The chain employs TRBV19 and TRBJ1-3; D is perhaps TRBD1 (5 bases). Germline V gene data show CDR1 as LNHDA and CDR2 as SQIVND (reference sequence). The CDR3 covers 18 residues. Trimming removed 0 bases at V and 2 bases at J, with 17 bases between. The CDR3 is CASSIDARQRQAGNTIYF. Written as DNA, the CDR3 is TGTGCCAGTAGTATAGATGCCCGACAGCGCCAGGCTGGAAACACCATATATTTT.

The CDR3 spells CASSLFAGGTGELFF. In nucleotides, the CDR3 is TGTGCCAGCAGCTTATTTGCGGGTGGCACCGGGGAGCTGTTTTTT. This chain connects TRBV7-9 to TRBJ2-2, with TRBD2 as a possible D gene (5 bases). The ends were cut back, 2 bases at V and 4 bases at J, with 11 bases in the middle. CDR1 and CDR2 from the germline V gene are SEHNR and FQNEAQ (reference sequence). The CDR3 length is 15 residues.

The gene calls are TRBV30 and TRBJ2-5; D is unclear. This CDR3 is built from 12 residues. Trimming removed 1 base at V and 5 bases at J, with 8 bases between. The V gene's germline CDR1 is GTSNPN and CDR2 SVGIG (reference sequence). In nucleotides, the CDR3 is TGTGCCTGGAGTGCGGCCGGGGAGACCCAGTACTTC. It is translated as CAWSAAGETQYF.

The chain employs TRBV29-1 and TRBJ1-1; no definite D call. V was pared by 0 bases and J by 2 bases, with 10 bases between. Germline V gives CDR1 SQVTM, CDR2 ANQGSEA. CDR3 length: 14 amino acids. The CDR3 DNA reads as TGCAGCGTTGAAGATCCCCAGGTAAACACTGAAGCTTTCTTT. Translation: CSVEDPQVNTEAFF. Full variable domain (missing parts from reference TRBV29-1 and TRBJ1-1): SAVISQKPSRDICQRGTSLTIQCQVDSQVTMMFWYRQQPGQSLTLIATANQGSEATYESGFVIDKFPISRPNLTFSTLTVSNMSPEDSSIYLCSVEDPQVNTEAFFGQGTRLTVV.

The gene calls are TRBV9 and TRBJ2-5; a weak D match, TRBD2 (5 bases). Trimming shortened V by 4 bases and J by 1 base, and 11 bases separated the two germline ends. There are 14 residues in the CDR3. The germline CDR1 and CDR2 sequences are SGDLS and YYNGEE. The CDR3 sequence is CASSPPGSQETQYF. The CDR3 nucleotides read TGTGCCAGCAGCCCCCCGGGGTCCCAAGAGACCCAGTACTTC.

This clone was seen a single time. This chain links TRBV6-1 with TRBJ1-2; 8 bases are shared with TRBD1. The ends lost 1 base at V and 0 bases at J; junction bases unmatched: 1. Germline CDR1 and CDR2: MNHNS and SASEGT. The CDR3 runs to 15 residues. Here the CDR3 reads CASSEGQGTNYGYTF. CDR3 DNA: TGTGCCAGCAGTGAAGGACAGGGGACTAACTATGGCTACACCTTC.

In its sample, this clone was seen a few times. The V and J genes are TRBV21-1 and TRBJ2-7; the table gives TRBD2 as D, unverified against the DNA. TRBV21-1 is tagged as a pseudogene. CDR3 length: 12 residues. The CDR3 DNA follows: TGTGCCAGCAGCAAAAAGGAGGGCGAGCAGTACGTC. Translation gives CASSKKEGEQYV.

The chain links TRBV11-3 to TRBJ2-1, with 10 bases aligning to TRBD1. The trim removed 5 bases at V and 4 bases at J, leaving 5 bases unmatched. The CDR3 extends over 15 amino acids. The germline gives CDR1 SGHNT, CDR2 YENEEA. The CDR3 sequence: CASSPEDRGYNEQFF. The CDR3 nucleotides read TGTGCCAGCAGCCCCGAGGACAGGGGGTACAATGAGCAGTTCTTC.